What follows is one T cell receptor (beta chain) and its context. Its antigen is unknown. The template used for profiling TCR beta VDJ and CDR3 was genomic DNA. TCRdb re-analysed the reads in MiXCR, keeping a single row per CDR3 protein. The sample holds approximately 300,000 distinct CDR3 sequences, around three fifths seen once. Sequenced patients had shown CD8+CD57+ cell expansion by flow cytometry. Severe acquired aplastic anemia was the diagnosis recorded for all patients. These data are taken from a study of CD8+CD57+ T cells in acquired aplastic anemia. For the study at large: Sorted cells (CD4+ and CD8+) yielded DNA amounts that averaged approximately 3 ug.

V was pared by 5 bases and J by 6 bases, with 16 bases between. The CDR3 covers 14 residues. Study-wide points: It was found that approximately 29 CD8+ CDR3 sequences were shared between patients and controls.

This receptor was taken from a human donor with aplastic anemia. The sequencing sample was made of sorted CD4+, CD8+, or CD8+CD57+ T cells (not recorded which) from PBMCs. The chain combines TRBV12-3 or TRBV12-4 with TRBJ1-1, with D perhaps matching TRBD1 (6 bases). The CDR3 bases are TGTGCCAGCAGTATGGACAGTTCGGTCGCTGAAGCTTTCTTT. Protein: CASSMDSSVAEAFF.